This T cell receptor (beta chain) was sequenced during a study of T cell responses to AZD1222 COVID-19 vaccine. Whole-study context: Second-dose intervals of approximately 4 or approximately 12 weeks were pooled. Study outcomes and limitations: White British ancestry dominated among donors, who included more females, and clonal diversity was possibly underestimated.

Remarks on this clone: Its antigen is unidentified.

Measured with immunoSEQ multiplex PCR; TCRdb has only the in-frame clones, and not every one. The sample includes approximately 120,000 clones, 80% to 90% seen only once; the top ten take roughly an eighth. The CDR3 has 16 amino acids. V lost 0 bases, J lost 2 bases, and 12 bases lay in between. Looked up from germline, CDR1 is MNHEY and CDR2 is SVGEGT. This sequence originates from an adult in good health. The chain links TRBV6-2 or TRBV6-3 to TRBJ2-3, with D perhaps being TRBD1 or TRBD2 (5 bases each). The sequenced sample was peripheral blood, obtained on day 0 of AZD1222 vaccination. In nucleotides, the CDR3 is TGTGCCAGCAGTTACTCGAGGGGCATGGCCACAGATACGCAGTATTTT. This translates into CASSYSRGMATDTQYF.